Each of the 20 T cell receptor beta chains below was sequenced from the same sample in a study of blood T cell repertoires in COVID-19 (dated by TCRdb to the early 2020s). Library preparation was by the immunoSEQ multiplex PCR assay. Here the immuneACCESS table is served through TCRdb, limited to in-frame sequences with V and J called. Missing clones are a known gap in these copies; in checked studies unresolved V genes cover under half, and the rest lacks a known reason. The sample profile shows about 230,000 clones; over 75% of them were found once. The top ten clones comprise around a tenth of the sample. What was sequenced was peripheral blood. The receptors were gathered from a middle-aged man with COVID-19, enrolled during active disease.

The chain is built from TRBV7-2 and TRBJ2-5, with D possibly TRBD1 on 5 matching bases. This CDR3 region has 16 residues. CDR1 is SGHTA, CDR2 FQGNSA, per germline. V lost 2 bases, J lost 5 bases, and 18 bases lay in between. The CDR3 spells CASSLRDRRAGETQYF. The CDR3, as DNA: TGTGCCAGCAGCTTAAGAGACAGAAGGGCAGGGGAGACCCAGTACTTC.

This clone turned up a few times. V gene TRBV7-2 combines with J gene TRBJ2-7; 7 bases are shared with TRBD1. This CDR3 has 14 amino acids. The V gene end was trimmed by 5 bases and the J gene end by 2 bases; junction bases not matched to a gene: 6. Per the germline V gene, CDR1 is SGHTA and CDR2 is FQGNSA. DNA of the CDR3: TGTGCCAGCAGCGGCCGGGACAGAACCTACGAGCAGTACTTC. It encodes CASSGRDRTYEQYF.

CDR3 DNA: TGCGCCAGCAGTGAGTTTTCCTTTGCGGGAGTGGACACCGGGGAGCTGTTTTTT. It codes for CASSEFSFAGVDTGELFF. The genes are TRBV10-1 and TRBJ2-2; 7 bases agree with TRBD2. J lost 3 bases, V lost 1 base, and 11 bases had no gene match. CDR3 size: 18 residues. Looked up from germline, CDR1 is WNHNN and CDR2 is SYGVQD (reference sequence).

The chain couples TRBV3-1 (or the pseudogene TRBV3-2) to TRBJ2-2, with no clear D. The germline V gene has CDR1 LGHDT and CDR2 YNNKEL (reference sequence). Trimming cost V 1 base and J 2 bases, with 8 bases left between them. This CDR3 comprises 15 residues. Here the CDR3 reads CASSQVRRNTGELFF. The CDR3 nucleotides read TGTGCCAGCAGCCAAGTCAGGCGAAACACCGGGGAGCTGTTTTTT.

The sample holds one count of this clone. This chain links TRBV11-1 with TRBJ1-6; D gene ambiguous. V was clipped by 5 bases and J by 8 bases, with 10 bases between them. The CDR3 is made up of 13 amino acids. Per the germline V gene, CDR1 is SGHAT and CDR2 is FQDESV (reference sequence). CDR3 DNA: TGTGCCAGCAGCCCACTACGGGATTCACCCCTCCACTTT. Translation gives CASSPLRDSPLHF.

V and J are TRBV7-2 and TRBJ2-2; the match to TRBD2 covers 10 bases. This CDR3 region has 16 residues. The V gene's germline CDR1 is SGHTA and CDR2 FQGNSA. V shed 4 bases and J 6 bases; nucleotides not matched to a gene: 8. The DNA of the CDR3 is TGTGCCAGCAGCTCCCCTAGCGGGAGTCTCTCCGGGGAGCTGTTTTTT. Its translation: CASSSPSGSLSGELFF.

The genes are TRBV29-1 and TRBJ2-2, with 8 bases matching TRBD2. The CDR3 covers 13 residues. The germline V gene encodes CDR1 SQVTM and CDR2 ANQGSEA. V shed 4 bases, J shed 5 bases, and the junction held 3 bases outside the gene matches. The CDR3 loop reads CSVGASGTGELFF. CDR3 nucleotide sequence: TGCAGCGTTGGGGCTAGCGGGACCGGGGAGCTGTTTTTT.

The rearrangement uses TRBV28 and TRBJ2-5, with TRBD1 identical over 9 bases. The CDR3 runs to 16 residues. Trimming cost V 3 bases and J 8 bases; bases outside gene matches: 13. Per the germline V gene, CDR1 is MDHEN and CDR2 is SYDVKM. The CDR3 sequence is CASSFRDRATKGTQYF. CDR3 DNA: TGTGCCAGCAGTTTTAGGGACAGGGCGACCAAGGGCACCCAGTACTTC.

The chain uses TRBV7-9 and TRBJ2-3; D may be TRBD2 (6 bases). Deletions cut 1 base from V and 2 bases from J, with 19 bases between. Germline V CDR1 and CDR2: SEHNR, FQNEAQ (reference sequence). CDR3 length equals 18 residues. The CDR3 DNA is TGTGCCAGCAGCTTAGGGGGGACTTCCCGATCAATCACAGATACGCAGTATTTT. As protein: CASSLGGTSRSITDTQYF.

The table lists this clone with a few counts. The rearrangement uses TRBV4-3 and TRBJ1-5; maybe TRBD1 (5 bases). The V end lost 2 bases, the J end lost 6 bases, and 11 bases lay between the germline ends. CDR1 LGHNA and CDR2 YSLEER come from the germline V gene. The CDR3 totals 14 residues. The CDR3 sequence: CASSQSREAQPQHF. The CDR3 region has the DNA TGCGCCAGCAGCCAATCCAGGGAAGCTCAGCCCCAGCATTTT.

This clone has just a few counts. The rearrangement uses TRBV3-1 (or the pseudogene TRBV3-2) and TRBJ1-6; D remains ambiguous. Germline V lookup: CDR1 LGHDT, CDR2 YNNKEL (reference sequence). Trimming removed 1 base from V and 0 bases from J, with 7 bases in between. The length of the CDR3 is 16 residues. CDR3 sequence reads: CASSQAWSSYNSPLHF. For the CDR3, the DNA is TGTGCCAGCAGCCAAGCGTGGAGCTCCTATAATTCACCCCTCCACTTT.

The V call is TRBV27, the J call TRBJ1-2, with a tentative D call TRBD1 (6 bases). Looked up from germline, CDR1 is MNHEY and CDR2 is SMNVEV (reference sequence). V shed 2 bases and J shed 0 bases, with 13 bases lying between them. The CDR3 is 16 residues long. CDR3 DNA: TGTGCCAGCAGTTTAGGCACAGGGAAAACTAACTATGGCTACACCTTC. Translation gives CASSLGTGKTNYGYTF.

The chain has TRBV7-9 and TRBJ1-1; D is undetermined. Trimming left V 5 bases short and J 1 base short, with 8 bases between. CDR1 and CDR2 from the germline V gene are SEHNR and FQNEAQ (reference sequence). The length of the CDR3 is 13 residues. The CDR3 loop reads CASSATPNTEAFF. The CDR3 DNA is TGTGCCAGCAGCGCTACCCCGAACACTGAAGCTTTCTTT.

This chain links TRBV27 with TRBJ1-1; D possibly corresponds to TRBD1 (5 bases). Germline CDR1 and CDR2: MNHEY and SMNVEV (reference sequence). The CDR3 length is 14 residues. Trimming stripped 6 bases from V and 1 base from J, with 12 bases between. The CDR3 loop reads CASRSLGQNTEAFF. The CDR3 DNA is TGTGCCAGCAGGTCGTTGGGGCAGAACACTGAAGCTTTCTTT.

The chain combines TRBV19 with TRBJ2-7, with 10 bases fitting TRBD2. Germline loops: CDR1 LNHDA, CDR2 SQIVND (reference sequence). With 2 bases clipped from V and 2 bases from J, the junction kept 3 bases outside the gene matches. The CDR3 has 15 amino acids. The CDR3 DNA reads as TGTGCCAGTAGTATAATAGCGGGGGGAACCTACGAGCAGTACTTC. It translates to CASSIIAGGTYEQYF.

V gene TRBV5-1 combines with J gene TRBJ2-2, with 8 bases aligning to TRBD1. The CDR3 spans 15 residues. Germline values: CDR1 SGHRS, CDR2 YFSETQ. Germline trimming cut 0 bases from V and 4 bases from J; bases unmatched to any gene: 2. The CDR3, as DNA: TGCGCCAGCAGCTTGGGGACAGGGACCACCGGGGAGCTGTTTTTT. Its translation: CASSLGTGTTGELFF.

The rearrangement uses TRBV15 and TRBJ2-7; D is unresolved. The ends were cut back, 0 bases at V and 4 bases at J, with 4 bases in the middle. Germline-derived CDR1 and CDR2 are LNHNV and YYDKDF (reference sequence). The CDR3 spans 12 residues. The DNA of the CDR3 is TGTGCCACCAGCAGAGATCAATACGAGCAGTACTTC. Translating gives CATSRDQYEQYF.

This rearrangement joins TRBV9 to TRBJ1-3; TRBD1 is a possible D gene (6 bases). Germline CDR1 is SGDLS and CDR2 is YYNGEE. Deletions cut 4 bases from V and 2 bases from J, with 10 bases between. This CDR3 comprises 14 residues. CDR3 loop: CASSMDRPGNTIYF. The CDR3 nucleotides are TGTGCCAGCAGCATGGACAGACCTGGAAACACCATATATTTT.

This clone was seen only once. The chain is built from TRBV9 and TRBJ1-5, with D possibly matching TRBD1 (6 bases). V was cut by 3 bases and J by 1 base, with 11 bases left in between. Germline lookup yields CDR1 SGDLS and CDR2 YYNGEE. CDR3 length: 15 amino acids. The CDR3 spells CASSATGSSNQPQHF. In DNA, the CDR3 is TGTGCCAGCAGCGCCACAGGGTCCAGCAATCAGCCCCAGCATTTT.

This clone was found a few times. This chain links TRBV7-9 with TRBJ1-2; D uncertain. Deletions cut 5 bases from V and 8 bases from J, with 12 bases between. The CDR3 is 12 residues long. Germline CDR1 is SEHNR and CDR2 is FQNEAQ (reference sequence). The DNA for the CDR3 is TGTGCCAGCAGCGTAGAGGAGAGGGGCTACACCTTC. This gives the protein CASSVEERGYTF.